This record looks at one T cell receptor beta chain sequence and its context. Primers used in a second PCR of roughly 6 to 11 cycles were a sample-barcoded 5' primer and a J-beta primer mix. Each sample provided no less than 2.5 million CDR3-containing paired-end reads. One entry per CDR3 protein, called by TCRdb with MiXCR from the 5' RACE reads. This sample has about 810,000 distinct CDR3 sequences, with approximately 35% found just once. The record originates from a study of blood T cells in healthy people across ages. Every participating donor contributed 8.5 to 10 milliliters of peripheral blood through a draw. Material for sequencing was blood. The receptor was isolated from a young man in good health.

CDR3 coding DNA: TGTGCCAGCAGCGCCGAGGGGAGCTCCTACAATGAGCAGTTCTTC. Translating gives CASSAEGSSYNEQFF. This chain uses TRBV7-2 with TRBJ2-1; TRBD1 or TRBD2 may be the D gene (5 bases each). In germline, CDR1 is SGHTA, CDR2 FQGNSA. The V end was cut by 5 bases, the J end by 0 bases, with 11 bases between. The CDR3 spans 15 residues.